These T cell receptor beta chains were read from a single sample in a study of response to subunit inactivated influenza vaccine. Each CDR3 protein is one row after TCRdb ran MiXCR on the RT-PCR reads. Seen here are 650,000 to 850,000 distinct CDR3 sequences, over 11% observed once, and the top ten hold 6% to 8%. This sample comprised PBMCs from blood, obtained approximately 15 days before vaccination. These receptors were collected from a man in his forties or fifties who received an inactivated influenza vaccine. Both conserved end residues are part of each CDR3. The order of the fields is D gene, J gene, V gene, clone size, CDR3 protein, CDR3 DNA. The D gene is left open where the match is weak. Rows give clone size only sometimes, using once, few, many, or a class for an expanded clone.

d_call: TRBD2; j_call: TRBJ2-5; v_call: TRBV20-1; clone_size: many; cdr3_aa: CSAIQFGTSRETQYF; cdr3_nt: TGCAGTGCTATCCAGTTCGGGACTAGCAGGGAGACCCAGTACTTC
d_call: -; j_call: TRBJ2-7; v_call: TRBV5-1; clone_size: -; cdr3_aa: CASSFSAQIGGYEQYF; cdr3_nt: TGCGCCAGCAGCTTCTCTGCGCAAATAGGTGGCTACGAGCAGTACTTC
d_call: -; j_call: TRBJ1-2; v_call: TRBV6-2/TRBV6-3; clone_size: many; cdr3_aa: CASRPYQDYGYTF; cdr3_nt: TGTGCCAGCAGGCCTTATCAAGACTATGGCTACACCTTC
d_call: TRBD2; j_call: TRBJ2-1; v_call: TRBV5-6; clone_size: few; cdr3_aa: CASSFLGLAGGKEQFF; cdr3_nt: TGTGCCAGCAGCTTCTTAGGACTAGCGGGAGGAAAAGAGCAGTTCTTC
d_call: -; j_call: TRBJ2-3; v_call: TRBV5-1; clone_size: few; cdr3_aa: CASSPLLSRRTSTDTQYF; cdr3_nt: TGCGCCAGCAGCCCCCTCCTCAGTAGAAGGACCAGCACAGATACGCAGTATTTT
d_call: -; j_call: TRBJ2-5; v_call: TRBV12-3/TRBV12-4; clone_size: few; cdr3_aa: CASSFSERGETQYF; cdr3_nt: TGTGCCAGCAGTTTTAGCGAGAGGGGAGAGACCCAGTACTTC
d_call: -; j_call: TRBJ2-1; v_call: TRBV6-2/TRBV6-3; clone_size: -; cdr3_aa: CASSYPDPKGINEQFF; cdr3_nt: TGTGCCAGCAGTTACCCGGACCCAAAGGGGATAAATGAGCAGTTCTTC
d_call: -; j_call: TRBJ1-6; v_call: TRBV28; clone_size: few; cdr3_aa: CASSLFRSPSYNSPLHF; cdr3_nt: TGTGCCAGCAGTTTATTTCGCAGCCCTTCCTATAATTCACCCCTCCACTTT
d_call: -; j_call: TRBJ2-6; v_call: TRBV4-1; clone_size: few; cdr3_aa: CASSLADSGANVLTF; cdr3_nt: TGCGCCAGCAGCTTAGCAGACTCTGGGGCCAACGTCCTGACTTTC
d_call: -; j_call: TRBJ2-1; v_call: TRBV28; clone_size: -; cdr3_aa: CASSPDLGVANEQFF; cdr3_nt: TGTGCCAGCAGCCCCGACTTGGGGGTTGCCAATGAGCAGTTCTTC
d_call: -; j_call: TRBJ2-1; v_call: TRBV2; clone_size: -; cdr3_aa: CASGRDPRNEQFF; cdr3_nt: TGTGCCAGTGGGCGGGACCCCAGAAATGAGCAGTTCTTC
d_call: -; j_call: TRBJ1-5; v_call: TRBV7-2; clone_size: -; cdr3_aa: CASSLEWGWVQPQHF; cdr3_nt: TGTGCCAGCAGCTTAGAGTGGGGGTGGGTTCAGCCCCAGCATTTT
d_call: -; j_call: TRBJ2-3; v_call: TRBV6-1; clone_size: -; cdr3_aa: CASSEVVGVTDTQYF; cdr3_nt: TGTGCCAGCAGTGAAGTGGTAGGTGTAACAGATACGCAGTATTTT
d_call: -; j_call: TRBJ2-3; v_call: TRBV20-1; clone_size: many; cdr3_aa: CSATFTDTQYF; cdr3_nt: TGCAGTGCAACTTTCACAGATACGCAGTATTTT
d_call: -; j_call: TRBJ1-2; v_call: TRBV6-1; clone_size: -; cdr3_aa: CASSKNYKNYGYTF; cdr3_nt: TGTGCCAGCAGTAAAAATTACAAAAACTATGGCTACACCTTC
d_call: TRBD2; j_call: TRBJ2-1; v_call: TRBV6-2/TRBV6-3; clone_size: -; cdr3_aa: CASTHLDRGGGVNEQFF; cdr3_nt: TGTGCCAGCACCCACCTCGATCGCGGCGGGGGGGTAAATGAGCAGTTCTTC
d_call: -; j_call: TRBJ2-5; v_call: TRBV6-1; clone_size: -; cdr3_aa: CASARHRHQETQYF; cdr3_nt: TGTGCCAGCGCCAGACACCGACATCAAGAGACCCAGTACTTC
d_call: -; j_call: TRBJ2-1; v_call: TRBV5-1; clone_size: many; cdr3_aa: CASSLAGYSSEQFF; cdr3_nt: TGCGCCAGCAGCTTGGCTGGATATAGTAGTGAGCAGTTCTTC
d_call: TRBD2; j_call: TRBJ2-1; v_call: TRBV7-3; clone_size: -; cdr3_aa: CASSPREGLAFEQFF; cdr3_nt: TGTGCCAGCAGCCCACGGGAGGGACTAGCGTTTGAGCAGTTCTTC
d_call: -; j_call: TRBJ1-4; v_call: TRBV7-9; clone_size: -; cdr3_aa: CASSLVQPNEKLFF; cdr3_nt: TGTGCCAGCAGCTTAGTACAGCCAAATGAAAAACTGTTTTTT
d_call: TRBD2; j_call: TRBJ2-5; v_call: TRBV6-2/TRBV6-3; clone_size: -; cdr3_aa: CASSQGGLEETQYF; cdr3_nt: TGTGCCAGCAGCCAAGGCGGACTAGAAGAGACCCAGTACTTC
d_call: TRBD1; j_call: TRBJ2-7; v_call: TRBV7-2; clone_size: many; cdr3_aa: CASSRPGQVLYF; cdr3_nt: TGTGCCAGCAGCCGACCGGGACAGGTACTGTACTTC
d_call: TRBD2; j_call: TRBJ2-3; v_call: TRBV12-3/TRBV12-4; clone_size: few; cdr3_aa: CASSFDPLANTDTQYF; cdr3_nt: TGTGCCAGCAGTTTCGACCCACTAGCGAACACAGATACGCAGTATTTT
d_call: TRBD2; j_call: TRBJ2-1; v_call: TRBV4-3; clone_size: few; cdr3_aa: CASSPGTSGNGNNEQFF; cdr3_nt: TGCGCCAGCAGCCCCGGGACTAGCGGGAACGGAAACAATGAGCAGTTCTTC
d_call: TRBD1; j_call: TRBJ2-3; v_call: TRBV6-6; clone_size: -; cdr3_aa: CASRPGQKDTQYF; cdr3_nt: TGTGCCAGCAGACCGGGACAGAAAGATACGCAGTATTTT
d_call: TRBD2; j_call: TRBJ2-3; v_call: TRBV20-1; clone_size: -; cdr3_aa: CSASGRAPTDTQYF; cdr3_nt: TGCAGTGCTAGCGGGAGGGCCCCCACAGATACGCAGTATTTT
d_call: TRBD1; j_call: TRBJ1-2; v_call: TRBV12-3/TRBV12-4; clone_size: many; cdr3_aa: CASSPRQGNYGYTF; cdr3_nt: TGTGCCAGCAGTCCACGACAGGGTAACTATGGCTACACCTTC
d_call: -; j_call: TRBJ1-1; v_call: TRBV2; clone_size: once; cdr3_aa: CASRPEGGSTEAFF; cdr3_nt: TGTGCCAGCAGGCCGGAAGGGGGGAGCACTGAAGCTTTCTTT